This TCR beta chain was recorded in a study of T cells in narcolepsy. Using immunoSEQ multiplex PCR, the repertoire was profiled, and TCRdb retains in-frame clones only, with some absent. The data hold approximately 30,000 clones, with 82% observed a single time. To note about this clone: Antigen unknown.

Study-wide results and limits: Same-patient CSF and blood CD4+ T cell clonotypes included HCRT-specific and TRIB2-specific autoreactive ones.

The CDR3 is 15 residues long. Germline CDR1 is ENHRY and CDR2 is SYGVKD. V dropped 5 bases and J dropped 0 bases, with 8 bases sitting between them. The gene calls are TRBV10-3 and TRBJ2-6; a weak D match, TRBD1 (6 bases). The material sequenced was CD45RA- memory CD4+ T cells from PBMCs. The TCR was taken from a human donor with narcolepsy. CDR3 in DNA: TGTGCCATCAGTCCACAGGGCTCTGGGGCCAACGTCCTGACTTTC. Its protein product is CAISPQGSGANVLTF.